Sequencing of this TCR beta chain was carried out in a study of blood T cell repertoires in COVID-19. Data came from immunoSEQ multiplex PCR; TCRdb stores just in-frame clones and leaves some out. The sample holds over 70,000 clones, approximately 90% seen once. This CDR3 is built from 15 residues. The receptor was derived from a human donor with active COVID-19. The donor label of this sample is uncertain. The sequencing input was peripheral blood. The chain is built from TRBV21-1 and TRBJ2-2; the table assigns TRBD2, which was not confirmed against the DNA. TRBV21-1 is labeled a pseudogene. CDR3 protein: CASSKDWGGVGELFF. The DNA for the CDR3 is TGTGCCAGCAGCAAAGATTGGGGGGGAGTCGGGGAGCTGTTTTTT.